Presented here are 15 T cell receptor beta chains from one specimen sequenced in a study of breast tumors, draining lymph nodes, adjacent tissues. The lymph nodes were axillary draining lymph nodes from breast cancer patients. TCRdb called the multiplex PCR reads again in MiXCR, with one record for every CDR3 protein. The table lists some 150,000 distinct CDR3 sequences, 25% to 40% of them singletons. Sequencing input: axillary lymph node tissue. The source is a female donor with breast cancer. Some clones in this sample may be carry-over from other donors' samples.

This clonotype showed up just a few times. Since a much larger clone is just one base distant, this may be a read error. V and J are TRBV2 and TRBJ2-7; TRBD1 might be the D (6 bases). V was pared by 4 bases and J by 0 bases, with 10 bases between. Per the germline V gene, CDR1 is SNHLY and CDR2 is FYNNEI. This CDR3 spans 14 amino acids. CDR3 nucleotides: TGTGCCAGCAGTGGAACAGGGCACTCCTACGAGCAGTACTTC. Amino acids: CASSGTGHSYEQYF.

This clonotype was observed many times. This rearrangement joins TRBV6-7 to TRBJ2-1; 11 nucleotides align to TRBD1. TRBV6-7 is sorted into the ORF group, with uncertain function. The ends lost 0 bases at V and 6 bases at J; junction bases unmatched: 4. CDR3 size: 16 residues. The DNA of the CDR3 is TGTGCCAGCAGTTACTCGGACAGGGGGCCGCCCAATGAGCAGTTCTTC. Amino acid sequence: CASSYSDRGPPNEQFF.

This clonotype appeared many times. The V and J genes are TRBV6-6 and TRBJ2-5; D may correspond to TRBD1 or TRBD2 (5 bases each). V lost 2 bases to trimming and J lost 5 bases, with 9 bases between them. The V gene's germline CDR1 is MNHNY and CDR2 SVGAGI (reference sequence). The CDR3 is 13 residues long. This CDR3 reads CASSYGGYETQYF. The DNA of the CDR3 is TGTGCCAGCAGTTACGGGGGTTACGAGACCCAGTACTTC.

V and J are TRBV7-8 and TRBJ1-5; 10 bases fit TRBD1. Trimming cost V 5 bases and J 4 bases; bases outside gene matches: 8. The CDR3 runs 16 residues. Germline V lookup: CDR1 SGHVS, CDR2 FQNEAQ. The CDR3 coding sequence is TGTGCCAGCAGCAATGGGAGGGACAGGGGTAATCAGCCCCAGCATTTT. It codes for CASSNGRDRGNQPQHF.

This clonotype was seen at least ten times. V and J are TRBV6-5 and TRBJ2-3; 7 bases fit TRBD2. After removal of 4 bases from V and 1 base from J, the junction contained 11 bases not matched to a gene. The CDR3 contains 17 residues. Germline CDR1 reads MNHEY; CDR2 reads SVGAGI. The CDR3 DNA reads as TGTGCCAGCAGTTTTTACCCAGCGGGAATCGGCACAGATACGCAGTATTTT. Amino acids: CASSFYPAGIGTDTQYF.

This clonotype was observed at least ten times. The gene calls are TRBV2 and TRBJ1-1; D unclear. In germline, CDR1 is SNHLY, CDR2 FYNNEI. V lost 1 base and J lost 5, with 11 bases in between. The length of the CDR3 is 14 residues. The CDR3 sequence is CASSEDGLGTEAFF. In nucleotides, the CDR3 is TGTGCCAGCAGTGAAGATGGGTTAGGAACTGAAGCTTTCTTT.

This clonotype occurred many times. V is TRBV7-9 and J is TRBJ2-5; 10 nucleotides align to TRBD1. The CDR3 is 15 amino acids. The ends lost 5 bases at V and 5 bases at J; junction bases unmatched: 8. The V gene's germline CDR1 is SEHNR and CDR2 FQNEAQ (reference sequence). The CDR3 protein is CASSQSRTGGETQYF. CDR3 coding DNA: TGTGCCAGCAGCCAGAGCAGGACAGGGGGGGAGACCCAGTACTTC.

The sample holds many counts of this clonotype. V gene TRBV7-9 combines with J gene TRBJ1-2, with a possible D match to TRBD1 (6 bases). The CDR3 extends over 14 amino acids. Germline V lookup: CDR1 SEHNR, CDR2 FQNEAQ (reference sequence). V was cut by 5 bases and J by 4 bases, with 14 bases left in between. Written as DNA, the CDR3 is TGTGCCAGCAGCCCTAGAACAGGGATCTATGGCTACACCTTC. Translation: CASSPRTGIYGYTF.

About this clonotype: At one boundary the junction diverges from the germline segment, which might be a read error. The genes are TRBV18 and TRBJ2-2, with a possible D match to TRBD2 (5 bases). This CDR3 is built from 13 residues. Germline V CDR1 and CDR2: KGHSH, LQKENI. Here the CDR3 reads CVSSPMPSGELFF. The CDR3 DNA reads as TGTGTCAGCTCACCCATGCCCTCCGGGGAGCTGTTTTTC.

This clonotype was detected many times. This chain links TRBV5-5 with TRBJ2-7; TRBD1 or TRBD2 may be the D gene (5 bases each). The CDR3 extends over 14 amino acids. V shed 1 base and J shed 6 bases, with 14 bases lying between them. The V gene's germline CDR1 is SGHKS and CDR2 YYEKEE (reference sequence). CDR3 residues: CASSLRDQGREQYF. The DNA of the CDR3 is TGTGCCAGCAGCTTGAGGGACCAGGGTCGCGAGCAGTACTTC.

This clonotype came up a few times. The gene calls are TRBV5-4 and TRBJ2-1; no clear D gene. Germline V CDR1 and CDR2: SGHNT, YYREEE (reference sequence). Deletions cut 3 bases from V and 8 bases from J, with 6 bases between. The CDR3 covers 11 residues. CDR3: CASSWEDEQFF. The CDR3 nucleotides are TGTGCCAGCAGCTGGGAAGATGAGCAGTTCTTC.

On this clonotype itself: This may arise from a read error, as a much more abundant clone is one base away. The rearrangement joins TRBV6-1 to TRBJ2-5; D not certain. The CDR3 loop spans 14 amino acids. Germline values: CDR1 MNHNS, CDR2 SASEGT. The DNA of the CDR3 is TGTGCCAGCAGTGAAACCTACGGCCAAGAGACCCGGTACTTC. Translated, it gives CASSETYGQETRYF.

There are many counts of this clonotype. In nucleotides, the CDR3 is TGTGCCAGCAGTGAACACACTTTAACCATTATTTCACCCCTCCACTTT. Its translation is CASSEHTLTIISPLHF. The chain uses TRBV6-1 and TRBJ1-6; D unclear. Germline values: CDR1 MNHNS, CDR2 SASEGT. Trimming stripped 2 bases from V and 9 bases from J, with 17 bases between. There are 16 residues in the CDR3.

This clonotype was seen many times. This sequence joins TRBV14 and TRBJ2-2; TRBD2 matches at 11 bases. CDR3 length equals 16 residues. The ends lost 4 bases at V and 4 bases at J; junction bases unmatched: 5. Germline V gene data show CDR1 as SGHDN and CDR2 as FVKESK. DNA of the CDR3: TGTGCCAGCAGCCCGATAGCGGGAGGGGGCACCGGGGAGCTGTTTTTT. This sequence encodes CASSPIAGGGTGELFF. Using reference TRBV14 and TRBJ2-2 for the parts outside the CDR3, the full variable domain is EAGVTQFPSHSVIEKGQTVTLRCDPISGHDNLYWYRRVMGKEIKFLLHFVKESKQDESGMPNNRFLAERTGGTYSTLKVQPAELEDSGVYFCASSPIAGGGTGELFFGEGSRLTVL.

This clonotype was observed at least ten times. V usage is TRBV12-3 or TRBV12-4 and J usage is TRBJ2-2; D uncertain. Trimming took 3 bases from V and 9 from J, leaving 8 bases between them. This CDR3 has 12 residues. The CDR3 is CASSFRFWELFF. The CDR3 bases are TGTGCCAGCAGTTTTAGATTCTGGGAGCTGTTTTTT.